This T cell receptor beta chain was captured in a study of blood T cell repertoires in COVID-19 (TCRdb year 2020). Regarding the research as a whole: Samples from collaborators originated in the United States, Italy and Spain and spanned both the acute and convalescent phases of COVID-19. The prospective study material was composed of cDNA or gDNA derived from T cells, B-cell-depleted T cells, or PBMCs. Subjects who had been exposed to COVID-19, were actively infected with it, or had recovered from it provided the deeply sampled blood TCRbeta repertoires that made up the dataset. The repertoires were made available in a free public database intended to serve as a resource for research on the immune response to SARS-CoV-2. The samples were drawn from the first 160 participants of the ongoing ImmuneRACE study and from some 1,300 subjects provided by 6 global collaborators. Sample metadata almost always included a de-identified subject ID, COVID-19 status, age in years and sex. Where HLA class I and class II types were available, the types were taken from metadata supplied by the sample provider, not from assay-based typing.

Each collaborating institution followed its own protocols to collect whole blood in K2EDTA tubes. For TCRbeta analysis, collaborators shipped samples in one of three forms: frozen whole blood, isolated PBMCs, or DNA extracted from either of those sample types. In the case of this clone: Its antigen is currently not known. Base qualities are not provided; no much larger clone lies one nucleotide away.

The immunoSEQ Assay, a bias-controlled multiplex PCR, was used to amplify TCRbeta CDR3 regions from genomic DNA. Per the authors' processing: The number of nucleated cells in each sample was estimated by amplification of reference gene primers within the assay. To quantify the absolute abundance of each unique TCRbeta CDR3 rearrangement, sequence reads were collapsed and filtered. Productive Simpson clonality was computed per sample as the square root of Simpson's diversity index over productive rearrangements. What TCRdb holds here is the immuneACCESS table cut down to in-frame rearrangements. Part of the clones is not present; checked against another copy, under half of the missing clones reflect an unresolved V gene, and the others are unexplained. The D gene and trimming were derived from the DNA, and the V and J assignments and clone size from that table. Here the sample has tens of thousands of clones; approximately 92% occur a single time. The ten top clones hold less than 0.8% of the sample.

Broader findings and caveats from the paper: Clinical and demographic metadata were provided uncurated, with the amount varying by source and participant.

The germline V gene yields MGHRA for CDR1 and YSYEKL for CDR2. The CDR3 holds 15 amino acids from the cysteine to the phenylalanine. Only the CDR3 DNA stays, 45 bases, in frame from base 1. Between the V and J ends, shortened by 3 bases and 4 bases respectively, the junction contains 16 bases. The receptor chain draws on TRBV4-1 and TRBJ2-7; no D gene can be assigned with confidence. This receptor was taken from a woman older than 75 with acute or convalescent COVID-19. Sequencing was performed on peripheral blood. CDR3 region: CASSHPVVGVYEQYF. The DNA sequence reads TGCGCCAGCAGCCACCCGGTTGTGGGCGTTTACGAGCAGTACTTC.